This TCR beta chain comes out of a study of cytomegalovirus exposure and HLA in healthy donors. Study background: The roughly 120 validation repertoires, a later analysis reported, used the same platform as the 550 to 800 first-cohort repertoires. Findings of the study overall: In vitro work confirmed that a few CMV-associated chains recognize CMV antigens. The listing of roughly 160 TCR beta chains classed them as cytomegalovirus-associated.

The validation cohort, a group of 120 subjects, included the donors and was separate from the approximately 680-subject first cohort. Here immunoSEQ multiplex PCR was the method, and the copy in TCRdb shows in-frame clones only, minus some. In the table there are over 100,000 clones, about 88% of which are singletons. The germline V gene encodes CDR1 SGHVS and CDR2 FNYEAQ. With 3 bases removed from V and 11 bases from J, the gap between germline ends came to 16 bases. This CDR3 contains 13 residues. Comment on this clone: Its antigen is currently unknown.

The J gene is TRBJ1-2, the V gene TRBV7-6, with a possible D match to TRBD1 (5 bases). Sequencing input: PBMCs. The sequence derives from a woman in her late teens or twenties in good health and CMV-seronegative. The CDR3 is CASSFLGAVAYTF. The CDR3 DNA is TGTGCCAGCAGCTTCCTTGGGGCGGTGGCGTACACCTTC.